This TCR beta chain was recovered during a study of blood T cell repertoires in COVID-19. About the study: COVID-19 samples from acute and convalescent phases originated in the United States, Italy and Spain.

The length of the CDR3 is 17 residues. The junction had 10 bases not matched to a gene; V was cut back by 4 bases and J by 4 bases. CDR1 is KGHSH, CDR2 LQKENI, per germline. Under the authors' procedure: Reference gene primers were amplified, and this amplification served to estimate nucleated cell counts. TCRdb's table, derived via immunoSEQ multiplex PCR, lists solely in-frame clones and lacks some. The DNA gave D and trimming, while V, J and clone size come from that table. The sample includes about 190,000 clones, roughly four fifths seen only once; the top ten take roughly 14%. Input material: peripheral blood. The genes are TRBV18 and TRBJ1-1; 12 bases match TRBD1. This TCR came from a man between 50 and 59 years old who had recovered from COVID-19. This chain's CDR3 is CASSLGTGGAGRTEAFF. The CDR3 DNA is TGTGCCAGCTCACTAGGGACAGGGGGCGCCGGCCGCACTGAAGCTTTCTTT.